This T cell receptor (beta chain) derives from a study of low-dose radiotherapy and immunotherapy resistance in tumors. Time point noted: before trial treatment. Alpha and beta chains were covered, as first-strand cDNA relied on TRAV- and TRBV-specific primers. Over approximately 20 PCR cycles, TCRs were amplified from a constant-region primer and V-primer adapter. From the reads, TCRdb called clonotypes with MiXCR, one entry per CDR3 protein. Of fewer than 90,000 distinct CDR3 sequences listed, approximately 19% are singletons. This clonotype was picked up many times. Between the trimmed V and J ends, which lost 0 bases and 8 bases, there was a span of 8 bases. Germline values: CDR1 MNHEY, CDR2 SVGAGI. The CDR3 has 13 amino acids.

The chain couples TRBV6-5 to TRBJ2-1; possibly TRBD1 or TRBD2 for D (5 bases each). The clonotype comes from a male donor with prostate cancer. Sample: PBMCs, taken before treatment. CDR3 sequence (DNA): TGTGCCAGCAGTTACTCGAGGGACCATGAGCAGTTCTTC. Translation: CASSYSRDHEQFF.